These 8 T cell receptor beta chains share one sample of origin, sequenced in a study of T-cell memory formation after mild COVID-19. TCRdb recomputed calls from the 5' RACE reads with MiXCR, one row per CDR3 protein. In the table there are about 560,000 distinct CDR3 sequences, about 18% of which are singletons. The specimen was PBMCs or a T cell subset sorted from them (not recorded which). The receptors shown here come from an adult woman who had mild COVID-19 (a few samples of this study predate the infection). Cell type and time point are not known.

Only a few counts were recorded for this clonotype. This chain connects TRBV13 to TRBJ2-7; 9 bases match TRBD1. The CDR3 is made up of 15 amino acids. V shed 5 bases and J 9 bases; nucleotides not matched to a gene: 14. Looked up from germline, CDR1 is PRHDT and CDR2 is FYEKMQ (reference sequence). This CDR3 is CASSQGTGFSKGQYF. CDR3 nucleotide sequence: TGTGCCAGCAGCCAGGGGACAGGGTTCTCCAAAGGGCAGTACTTC.

This clonotype was found many times. This chain links TRBV29-1 with TRBJ2-5, with 8 bases that match TRBD2. Germline CDR1 is SQVTM and CDR2 is ANQGSEA. Losses at the gene ends were 6 bases for V and 3 bases for J; bases not matched to a gene: 3. The CDR3 is made up of 12 amino acids. The CDR3 region has the DNA TGCAGCGTGGAGGGACTAGAAGAGACCCAGTACTTC. It codes for CSVEGLEETQYF.

This clonotype was picked up a small number of times. CDR3 sequence (DNA): TGCAGCGTTGAGAGGATTGAGCAGTTCTTC. This translates into CSVERIEQFF. The chain combines TRBV29-1 with TRBJ2-1; D uncertain. The germline V gene has CDR1 SQVTM and CDR2 ANQGSEA. V dropped 3 bases and J dropped 9 bases, with 6 bases sitting between them. This CDR3 has 10 residues.

This clonotype was found many times. V is TRBV6-2 or TRBV6-3 and J is TRBJ2-5; D is perhaps TRBD2 (5 bases). Trimming left V 5 bases short and J 5 bases short, with 9 bases between. This CDR3 has 12 amino acids. Germline V gene sequence: CDR1 MNHEY, CDR2 SVGEGT. DNA for the CDR3: TGTGCCAGCAGTCCGACTACGGAGACCCAGTACTTC. The encoded protein is CASSPTTETQYF.

V gene TRBV20-1 combines with J gene TRBJ1-3; the D is unclear. V was clipped by 5 bases and J by 0 bases, with 5 bases between them. This CDR3 has 12 residues. Germline V CDR1 and CDR2: DFQATT, SNEGSKA (reference sequence). The CDR3 is CSAQTSGNTIYF. The CDR3, as DNA: TGCAGTGCTCAAACCTCTGGAAACACCATATATTTT.

In this sample, this clonotype turned up a few times. The chain joins TRBV4-1 to TRBJ1-1; D gene unclear. From germline, CDR1 is MGHRA and CDR2 YSYEKL. The CDR3 is 12 amino acids. V lost 3 bases to trimming and J lost 11 bases, with 13 bases between them. The CDR3 region has the DNA TGCGCCAGCAGCCAGACGAGCGATCGGGCTTTCTTT. It codes for CASSQTSDRAFF.

This clonotype was picked up many times. This chain uses TRBV7-3 with TRBJ1-1; D not resolved. The CDR3 length is 13 residues. V was pared by 2 bases and J by 3 bases, with 7 bases between. The germline CDR1 and CDR2 sequences are SGHTA and FQGTGA. In DNA form, the CDR3 reads TGTGCCAGCAGCTTAGAAGTTTACACTGAAGCTTTCTTT. Amino acids: CASSLEVYTEAFF. Full variable domain (rest looked up from reference TRBV7-3 and TRBJ1-1): GAGVSQTPSNKVTEKGKYVELRCDPISGHTALYWYRQSLGQGPEFLIYFQGTGAADDSGLPNDRFFAVRPEGSVSTLKIQRTERGDSAVYLCASSLEVYTEAFFGQGTRLTVV.

The CDR3 sequence is CASKRGRGREYGYTF. As DNA, the CDR3 is TGTGCCAGTAAGAGGGGTCGGGGTAGAGAGTATGGCTACACCTTC. The V gene is TRBV19, the J gene TRBJ1-2, with D maybe TRBD1 (5 bases). The CDR3 extends over 15 amino acids. Trimming left V 7 bases short and J 5 bases short, with 20 bases between. Germline CDR1 LNHDA, CDR2 SQIVND (reference sequence).